Listed below are T cell receptor beta chains from one sample, sequenced in a study of tumor-infiltrating lymphocytes in primary liver carcinoma. One entry per CDR3 protein results from TCRdb running MiXCR on the multiplex PCR reads. The sample includes some 38,000 distinct CDR3 sequences, roughly 74% of them seen just once. Specimen: liver tumor tissue from sampling region 4. Receptors were obtained from a man aged 35 to 55 with primary liver carcinoma and hepatitis B virus infection. The CDR3 runs from the conserved cysteine through the conserved F or W. Fields, in order: clone size, D gene, J gene, V gene, CDR3 protein, CDR3 DNA. A D gene is named only where the DNA matches it firmly. Some rows mark clone size as missing; the rest say once, few, many or name a class of expanded clone.

>.|TRBD2|TRBJ2-4|TRBV11-1
CATSFPGTSGTINVQYF
TGTGCCACCAGCTTTCCCGGGACTAGCGGGACCATAAACGTTCAATACTTC
>once|TRBD1|TRBJ2-7|TRBV11-2
CASSLPGGPFDYNQYF
TGTGCCAGCAGCTTACCAGGGGGCCCCTTTGACTACAATCAGTACTTC
>medium-sized|.|TRBJ2-1|TRBV7-8
CASSSGQYNEQFF
TGTGCCAGCAGCTCTGGACAGTACAATGAGCAGTTCTTC
>.|.|TRBJ1-4|TRBV30
CAWSLQITDEKLFF
TGTGCCTGGAGTTTACAGATAACCGATGAAAAACTGTTTTTT
>.|TRBD1|TRBJ1-2|TRBV28
CTRRSGTGRNYGYTF
TGTACCAGAAGATCCGGGACAGGACGAAACTATGGCTACACCTTC
>once|.|TRBJ1-1|TRBV29-1
CSGVSGWVMNTEAFF
TGCAGCGGTGTCTCAGGGTGGGTCATGAACACTGAAGCTTTCTTT
>few|.|TRBJ2-3|TRBV10-2
CASSESKVVVDTQYF
TGCGCCAGCAGTGAGTCAAAAGTGGTAGTGGATACGCAGTATTTT
>once|.|TRBJ1-5|TRBV21-1
CANSKAGTAECNQPQHF
TGTGCCAACAGCAAAGCAGGGACAGCCGAATGCAATCAGCCACAGCATTTT
>.|.|TRBJ2-7|TRBV10-2
CASSPDMGIDEQYF
TGCGCCAGCAGCCCGGACATGGGTATCGACGAGCAGTATTTC
>.|TRBD1|TRBJ1-1|TRBV5-1
CTSNSTGRRSEAFF
TGCACCAGCAACTCGACAGGGCGACGGTCTGAAGCTTTCTTT
>.|.|TRBJ2-1|TRBV6-4
CASHLAISYNEQFF
TGTGCCAGCCATCTAGCGATCTCCTACAATGAGCAGTTCTTC
>once|.|TRBJ1-2|TRBV6-2/TRBV6-3
CTSSSRPMNYGYTF
TGTACCAGCAGCTCCAGACCAATGAATTATGGCTACACCTTC
>.|.|TRBJ2-3|TRBV19
CATKTGFASTGTQYF
TGTGCCACCAAAACAGGGTTCGCTAGCACAGGTACGCAGTATTTT
>.|.|TRBJ2-3|TRBV11-1
CASNYPLDRDTQYF
TGTGCCAGCAACTACCCCTTGGACCGGGATACGCAGTATTTT
>few|.|TRBJ2-3|TRBV11-2
CTSSFPGPDMQYF
TGTACCAGCAGCTTCCCAGGGCCAGATATGCAGTATTTT
>few|.|TRBJ2-3|TRBV2
CASRADSTDMQYF
TGTGCCAGCAGGGCGGACAGCACAGATATGCAGTATTTT
>.|.|TRBJ2-7|TRBV7-8
CASLSYEQYF
TGTGCCAGCTTATCCTACGAGCAGTACTTC
>.|TRBD1|TRBJ2-5|TRBV29-1
CSLEVDRGRAETQYF
TGCAGCCTTGAAGTTGACAGGGGGCGAGCAGAGACCCAGTACTTC
>medium-sized|TRBD2|TRBJ2-3|TRBV7-8
CASSYGLADDTDTQYF
TGTGCCAGCAGCTACGGACTAGCGGACGACACAGATACGCAGTATTTT
>.|TRBD1|TRBJ1-2|TRBV28
CASRGQGLANYGYIF
TGTGCCAGCCGTGGACAGGGCCTAGCTAACTATGGTTACATCTTC
>.|.|TRBJ2-3|TRBV11-2
CTSSLDIPLDTRYF
TGTACCAGCAGCTTAGATATCCCGTTGGATACGCGGTATTTT
>.|.|TRBJ2-7|TRBV12-5
CASEWSGSYEQYF
TGTGCCAGTGAGTGGTCCGGTTCCTACGAGCAGTATTTC
>once|TRBD2|TRBJ2-3|TRBV5-1
CASGEPSGSPTDTQYF
TGCGCCAGCGGGGAGCCTAGCGGGAGTCCCACAGATACGCAGTATTTT
>.|TRBD1|TRBJ1-4|TRBV29-1
CSVWDRGDEKQFF
TGCAGCGTATGGGACAGGGGAGATGAAAAACAGTTTTTC
>many|.|TRBJ2-3|TRBV24-1
CATQGLSTDTQYF
TGTGCCACCCAAGGCCTCTCCACAGATACGCAGTATTTT
>.|.|TRBJ2-3|TRBV11-1
CASSSGGSSLGARTGTQYF
TGCGCCAGCAGCTCTGGGGGAAGCTCTCTTGGAGCCCGCACAGGTACGCAGTATTTT
>.|.|TRBJ2-7|TRBV6-1
CASSEVRLAVQYF
TGTGCCAGCAGTGAAGTTCGGCTAGCTGTCCAGTACTTC
>.|TRBD2|TRBJ2-5|TRBV5-1
CARSLSLAEETQYF
TGCGCCAGAAGCTTGAGCCTAGCGGAAGAGACCCAATACTTC
>.|.|TRBJ2-3|TRBV11-2
CASSLGRLVGDAQYF
TGTGCCAGCAGCTTAGGGCGGCTAGTGGGAGATGCGCAGTATTTT
>.|.|TRBJ1-4|TRBV20-1
CRAGDAVEEKLFF
TGCAGAGCTGGGGACGCGGTGGAGGAAAAACTGTTTTTT
>few|TRBD2|TRBJ2-1|TRBV4-2
CACSQASGLHNERFF
TGTGCCTGCAGCCAAGCTAGCGGACTTCACAATGAGCGGTTCTTC
>.|.|TRBJ2-5|TRBV6-2/TRBV6-3
CASEPGLETQYF
TGTGCCAGCGAACCGGGATTAGAGACCCAGTACTTC
>few|.|TRBJ1-1|TRBV6-1
CTSSGPDSIMNTQAFF
TGTACCAGCAGTGGCCCGGACAGCATAATGAACACTCAAGCTTTCTTT
>once|.|TRBJ2-1|TRBV21-1
CASKTSGIENEHFF
TGTGCCAGTAAAACTAGCGGGATTGAGAATGAGCATTTCTTC
>.|TRBD1|TRBJ2-7|TRBV5-1
CASGRQQGINEQYF
TGTGCCAGCGGCCGGCAACAGGGGATCAACGAGCAGTACTTC
>.|.|TRBJ2-5|TRBV12-3/TRBV12-4
CANSLGTTSRTQYF
TGTGCAAACAGTTTAGGAACCACCTCTCGAACCCAGTACTTC
>.|.|TRBJ2-1|TRBV29-1
CSVDLSRAKTNEQFF
TGCAGCGTTGATCTCTCTAGGGCCAAAACCAATGAGCAGTTCTTC
>.|.|TRBJ2-1|TRBV7-9
CASSIGGSDNEQFF
TGTGCCAGCAGCATCGGGGGTAGCGACAATGAGCAATTCTTC
>.|.|TRBJ1-6|TRBV5-4
CVSSSGGGNSPPHF
TGTGTCAGCAGCTCGGGCGGGGGCAATTCACCCCCCCACTTT
>.|.|TRBJ2-3|TRBV11-2
CASSLVGGGVPDTEYF
TGTGCCAGCAGCCTAGTTGGTGGAGGGGTCCCAGATACGGAGTATTTT